What follows are 28 T cell receptor beta chains derived from one specimen sequenced in a study of blood T cell repertoires in COVID-19. TCRdb's copy holds only in-frame clones and misses some; the assay was immunoSEQ multiplex PCR. The sample has 650,000 to 800,000 clones, about nine tenths seen once. Sequences were obtained from peripheral blood. The receptors were gathered from a woman under 30 with acute or convalescent COVID-19.

The chain combines TRBV19 with TRBJ1-3; D remains ambiguous. This CDR3 is built from 14 residues. V gave up 4 bases and J gave up 1 base, with 8 bases separating them. Germline CDR1 reads LNHDA; CDR2 reads SQIVND (reference sequence). CDR3 sequence (DNA): TGTGCCAGTAGTAGATCGGGTTCTGGAAACACCATATATTTT. Residues: CASSRSGSGNTIYF.

The sample holds one count of this clone. The chain couples TRBV30 to TRBJ1-5; TRBD1 might be the D (6 bases). This CDR3 region has 15 residues. Germline V gene data show CDR1 as GTSNPN and CDR2 as SVGIG (reference sequence). The V and J ends lost 2 bases and 0 bases respectively, with 11 bases between them. The CDR3 region has the DNA TGTGCCTGGAGTCGGACAGACTATAGCAATCAGCCCCAGCATTTT. Translated, it gives CAWSRTDYSNQPQHF.

This clone was counted once. The genes are TRBV24-1 and TRBJ2-2; TRBD2 aligns across 7 bases. The germline V gene encodes CDR1 KGHDR and CDR2 SFDVKD. The length of the CDR3 is 16 residues. V was pared by 3 bases and J by 8 bases, with 11 bases of the junction left unmatched. The CDR3 loop is CATSDPSGGDGGELFF. As DNA, the CDR3 is TGTGCCACCAGTGATCCCTCGGGAGGCGATGGAGGGGAGCTGTTTTTT.

This chain connects TRBV28 to TRBJ1-5; 9 bases map to TRBD1. The germline gives CDR1 MDHEN, CDR2 SYDVKM. The CDR3 runs to 13 residues. V was pared by 5 bases and J by 7 bases, with 3 bases of the junction left unmatched. The CDR3 DNA is TGTGCCAGCAGTGGACAGGGGTGGCAGCCCCAGCATTTT. Translating gives CASSGQGWQPQHF.

The CDR3 bases are TGTGCCAGCAGCTTATTGGGACTCCCCGGGGTAGAGCAGTACTTC. As protein: CASSLLGLPGVEQYF. This chain uses TRBV7-6 with TRBJ2-7, with D perhaps TRBD2 (6 bases). Trimming took off 2 bases at V and 7 bases at J, with 18 bases between the two ends. Germline V gene data show CDR1 as SGHVS and CDR2 as FNYEAQ. This CDR3 spans 15 amino acids.

V is TRBV7-8 and J is TRBJ2-2, with D uncertain. The CDR3 sequence is 15 residues long. Trimming removed 1 base at V and 5 bases at J, with 11 bases between. CDR1 and CDR2 (germline): SGHVS, FQNEAQ. Here the CDR3 DNA reads TGTGCCAGCAGCTTAGGGGCCTTCCAGACCGGGGAGCTGTTTTTT. Its translation: CASSLGAFQTGELFF.

The CDR3 here is CASSLLGRAAGGRSSTDTQYF. Here the CDR3 DNA reads TGTGCCAGCAGTTTATTGGGTCGGGCAGCGGGGGGCCGCTCTAGCACAGATACGCAGTATTTT. The J gene is TRBJ2-3, the V gene TRBV28, with 9 bases that match TRBD2. CDR3 size: 21 residues. V dropped 1 base and J dropped 0; count of bases not matched to a gene: 17. Germline V lookup: CDR1 MDHEN, CDR2 SYDVKM.

The chain couples TRBV15 to TRBJ1-1; possibly TRBD1 for D (5 bases). Germline values: CDR1 LNHNV, CDR2 YYDKDF (reference sequence). The ends were cut back, 0 bases at V and 11 bases at J, with 19 bases in the middle. The CDR3 spans 15 residues. The DNA for the CDR3 is TGTGCCACCAGCAGAGATGCCTCGGGGGGGTTTATCGCTTTCTTT. This gives the protein CATSRDASGGFIAFF.

V and J are TRBV28 and TRBJ1-2; D may be TRBD1 (5 bases). There are 15 residues in the CDR3. The V gene lost 7 bases and the J gene lost 3 bases, with 18 bases spanning the gap. The germline gives CDR1 MDHEN, CDR2 SYDVKM. Here the CDR3 reads CASTPLGGLDYGYTF. CDR3 DNA sequence: TGTGCCAGCACCCCTTTGGGGGGGTTGGACTATGGCTACACCTTC.

In this sample, this clone turned up once. The chain joins TRBV7-2 to TRBJ1-4, with TRBD1 matching 7 bases. The J segment lost 9 bases and the V segment lost 3 bases, leaving 4 bases of the junction unmatched. This CDR3 comprises 13 residues. The germline V gene encodes CDR1 SGHTA and CDR2 FQGNSA. CDR3 in amino acids: CASSFRDSQKLFF. DNA for the CDR3: TGTGCCAGCAGCTTCCGGGACAGCCAAAAACTGTTTTTT. Full variable domain (missing parts from reference TRBV7-2 and TRBJ1-4): GAGVSQSPSNKVTEKGKDVELRCDPISGHTALYWYRQSLGQGLEFLIYFQGNSAPDKSGLPSDRFSAERTGGSVSTLTIQRTQQEDSAVYLCASSFRDSQKLFFGSGTQLSVL.

The gene calls are TRBV7-3 and TRBJ2-1; D may be TRBD2 (6 bases). Germline V gene lookup returns CDR1 SGHTA and CDR2 FQGTGA. The V end lost 4 bases, the J end lost 7 bases, and 14 bases lay between the germline ends. The CDR3 runs to 14 residues. The CDR3 DNA reads as TGTGCCAGCAGCTCAGGAGGGAGCCCAAATGAGCAGTTCTTC. Translated, it gives CASSSGGSPNEQFF.

This clone turned up a few times. The rearrangement joins TRBV7-8 to TRBJ1-5, with 11 bases identical to TRBD1. The V gene's germline CDR1 is SGHVS and CDR2 FQNEAQ. The CDR3 has 16 amino acids. The J segment lost 7 bases and the V segment lost 5 bases, leaving 10 bases of the junction unmatched. CDR3 region: CASSPGQGAVGQPQHF. The CDR3 coding sequence is TGTGCCAGCAGCCCTGGACAGGGGGCGGTAGGACAGCCCCAGCATTTT.

The chain employs TRBV11-2 and TRBJ2-7; the D gene is possibly TRBD1 (6 bases). The CDR3 loop spans 14 amino acids. V was clipped by 0 bases and J by 5 bases, with 11 bases between them. Per the germline V gene, CDR1 is SGHAT and CDR2 is FQNNGV. As DNA, the CDR3 is TGTGCCAGCAGCTTAGACAGGGGAGCGGACGAGCAGTACTTC. This encodes CASSLDRGADEQYF. The entire variable domain, with the rest obtained from reference TRBV11-2 and TRBJ2-7, is as follows: EAGVAQSPRYKIIEKRQSVAFWCNPISGHATLYWYQQILGQGPKLLIQFQNNGVVDDSQLPKDRFSAERLKGVDSTLKIQPAKLEDSAVYLCASSLDRGADEQYFGPGTRLTVT.

Only one count was recorded for this clone. The chain combines TRBV2 with TRBJ1-2; no clear D gene. The V end lost 2 bases, the J end lost 4 bases, and 29 bases lay between the germline ends. Germline CDR1 SNHLY, CDR2 FYNNEI. The CDR3 totals 20 residues. CDR3 nucleotide sequence: TGTGCCAGCAGTGAAATGACCCCGGGAAGACCCGACCCATACCGCTATGGCTACACCTTC. It specifies CASSEMTPGRPDPYRYGYTF.

V is TRBV19 and J is TRBJ1-6; D remains ambiguous. This CDR3 is 15 amino acids long. Germline V lookup: CDR1 LNHDA, CDR2 SQIVND (reference sequence). V was pared by 3 bases and J by 4 bases, with 10 bases between. The CDR3 spells CASSMGQTYNSPLHF. As DNA, the CDR3 is TGTGCCAGTAGTATGGGCCAGACATATAATTCACCCCTCCACTTT.

This clone was counted between two and nine times. This sequence joins TRBV24-1 and TRBJ2-2; D gene unclear. The germline V gene has CDR1 KGHDR and CDR2 SFDVKD. Deletions cut 1 base from V and 6 bases from J, with 5 bases between. The CDR3 length is 13 residues. The CDR3: CATSDFQSGELFF. CDR3 bases: TGTGCCACCAGTGATTTTCAGTCCGGGGAGCTGTTTTTT.

This clone was observed a handful of times. This chain joins TRBV27 and TRBJ1-3; no clear D. With 1 base removed from V and 0 bases from J, the gap between germline ends came to 7 bases. Germline V gene data show CDR1 as MNHEY and CDR2 as SMNVEV (reference sequence). CDR3 size: 15 residues. For the CDR3, the DNA is TGTGCCAGCAGTTTATGGCCCCGCTCTGGAAACACCATATATTTT. It is translated as CASSLWPRSGNTIYF.

This chain joins TRBV12-3 or TRBV12-4 and TRBJ1-1, with 7 nucleotides matching TRBD1. V was pared by 6 bases and J by 6 bases, with 1 base of the junction left unmatched. The CDR3 loop spans 11 amino acids. The chain's CDR3 is CASSRGAEAFF. CDR3 nucleotide sequence: TGTGCCAGCAGCAGGGGGGCTGAAGCTTTCTTT.

This chain uses TRBV2 with TRBJ2-3; 8 bases align to TRBD2. The CDR3 totals 15 residues. The germline V gene has CDR1 SNHLY and CDR2 FYNNEI. V shed 6 bases and J 3 bases; nucleotides not matched to a gene: 8. This CDR3 is CASRDGGVPTDTQYF. The CDR3 bases are TGTGCCAGCAGGGACGGGGGGGTCCCGACAGATACGCAGTATTTT.

The chain recombines TRBV21-1 with TRBJ1-2; whether TRBD1, the table's D call, matches the DNA was not checked. TRBV21-1 is a pseudogene locus. The CDR3 has 13 amino acids. In nucleotides, the CDR3 is TGTGCCAGCAGCGGACAGGGCAAGTATGGCTACACCTTC. Encoded protein: CASSGQGKYGYTF.

This rearrangement joins TRBV4-2 to TRBJ2-6, with D possibly matching TRBD2 (5 bases). The CDR3 extends over 16 amino acids. CDR1 and CDR2 (germline): LGHNA, YNFKEQ. V was shortened by 6 bases and J by 0 bases, with 12 bases between the two germline ends. The CDR3 loop reads CASRDPGSSGANVLTF. The CDR3 DNA reads TGTGCCAGCAGGGACCCTGGGAGCTCTGGGGCCAACGTCCTGACTTTC.

This clone has just one count. The V gene is TRBV9, the J gene TRBJ1-1; D gene unclear. The germline gives CDR1 SGDLS, CDR2 YYNGEE. This CDR3 contains 15 residues. Trimming left V 3 bases short and J 1 base short, with 13 bases between. CDR3 coding DNA: TGTGCCAGCAGCGCCGGAAGACACTGGAACACTGAAGCTTTCTTT. Its protein product is CASSAGRHWNTEAFF.

The chain combines TRBV6-2 or TRBV6-3 with TRBJ1-1; 7 nucleotides match TRBD1. V trimming: 4 bases; J trimming: 4 bases; junction bases outside the gene matches: 9. The CDR3 has 15 amino acids. Germline V gene sequence: CDR1 MNHEY, CDR2 SVGEGT. The CDR3 reads CASSFQLTGSTEAFF. CDR3 DNA sequence: TGTGCCAGCAGTTTCCAATTGACAGGGAGCACTGAAGCTTTCTTT.

This clone appeared a single time. The chain combines TRBV4-1 with TRBJ2-3; the D gene is possibly TRBD1 (6 bases). The CDR3 covers 14 residues. Trimming cost V 1 base and J 10 bases, with 15 bases left between them. Germline assignment: CDR1 MGHRA and CDR2 YSYEKL. The CDR3 sequence: CASSQVTGGPAQYF. In DNA, the CDR3 is TGCGCCAGCAGCCAAGTCACTGGGGGCCCGGCGCAGTATTTT.

The V and J genes are TRBV5-1 and TRBJ1-2; 10 positions agree with TRBD1. The CDR3 sequence is 17 residues long. V dropped 2 bases and J dropped 4; count of bases not matched to a gene: 11. Germline loops: CDR1 SGHRS, CDR2 YFSETQ. The CDR3: CASSFSGTGAGFYGYTF. The CDR3 coding sequence is TGCGCCAGCAGCTTCTCCGGGACAGGGGCCGGCTTCTATGGCTACACCTTC.

The chain employs TRBV19 and TRBJ2-2; 7 nucleotides line up with TRBD1. Per the germline V gene, CDR1 is LNHDA and CDR2 is SQIVND (reference sequence). V trimming: 3 bases; J trimming: 12 bases; junction bases outside the gene matches: 4. CDR3 length equals 12 residues. CDR3 nucleotide sequence: TGTGCCAGTAGTATTAAGGGGGCAAAGCTGTTTTTT. Amino acids: CASSIKGAKLFF.

The chain has TRBV5-1 and TRBJ2-2; 8 positions agree with TRBD1. CDR1 is SGHRS, CDR2 YFSETQ, per germline. This CDR3 is 17 amino acids long. J was trimmed by 0 bases and V by 0 bases; bases with no gene match: 4. CDR3 loop: CASSLVWDRSNTGELFF. Here the CDR3 DNA reads TGCGCCAGCAGCTTGGTGTGGGACAGGTCGAACACCGGGGAGCTGTTTTTT.

The V and J genes are TRBV5-1 and TRBJ2-5; TRBD2 aligns across 13 bases. V lost 4 bases and J lost 3; bases outside the gene matches: 6. The CDR3 is made up of 16 amino acids. Germline CDR1 and CDR2: SGHRS and YFSETQ. This CDR3 reads CASSGLGTSGEETQYF. The CDR3 nucleotides read TGCGCCAGCAGCGGGCTGGGGACTAGCGGGGAAGAGACCCAGTACTTC.